This entry lists 24 T cell receptor beta chains sequenced from one sample in a study of T-cell memory formation after mild COVID-19. In TCRdb, the 5' RACE reads were re-called with MiXCR into one record per CDR3 protein. The sample holds roughly 550,000 distinct CDR3 sequences, around 21% seen once. The sequenced material came from PBMCs or a T cell subset sorted from them (not recorded which). Every receptor here comes from an adult woman who had mild COVID-19 (a few samples of this study predate the infection). Cell type and time point are not known.

This rearrangement joins TRBV9 to TRBJ2-7; D unresolved. The CDR3 is made up of 14 amino acids. Germline loops: CDR1 SGDLS, CDR2 YYNGEE. V lost 0 bases and J 0 bases, leaving 7 bases between the germline ends. The CDR3 DNA sequence: TGTGCCAGCAGCGTAGACGTTAGCTCCTACGAGCAGTACTTC. Amino acid sequence: CASSVDVSSYEQYF.

J is TRBJ1-2 and V is TRBV30; 7 nucleotides line up with TRBD1. CDR3 length: 13 residues. The V and J ends lost 2 bases and 2 bases, in that order; junction bases with no gene match: 2. The V gene's germline CDR1 is GTSNPN and CDR2 SVGIG (reference sequence). CDR3 sequence: CAWSLQGNYGYTF. The CDR3 DNA reads as TGTGCCTGGAGTCTACAGGGGAACTATGGCTACACCTTC.

This sequence joins TRBV12-3 or TRBV12-4 and TRBJ2-3, with D possibly called TRBD1 or TRBD2 (5 bases each). The V gene lost 6 bases and the J gene lost 2 bases, with 15 bases spanning the gap. The CDR3 consists of 15 residues. Written as DNA, the CDR3 is TGTGCCAGCAGCCGTCTCGGGACCATCACAGATACGCAGTATTTT. Its translation is CASSRLGTITDTQYF.

The chain recombines TRBV4-1 with TRBJ1-1, with 9 bases that match TRBD1. Germline values: CDR1 MGHRA, CDR2 YSYEKL. Trimming at V came to 1 base and at J to 5 bases, leaving 5 bases not matched to a gene. The CDR3 totals 15 residues. CDR3 nucleotide sequence: TGCGCCAGCAGCCAAGCCGGGACAGGGATGACTGAAGCTTTCTTT. It yields the protein CASSQAGTGMTEAFF.

The chain joins TRBV2 to TRBJ2-7, with 12 bases that match TRBD2. This CDR3 is built from 17 residues. Germline V gene data show CDR1 as SNHLY and CDR2 as FYNNEI. The trim removed 6 bases at V and 2 bases at J, leaving 11 bases unmatched. This chain's CDR3 is CASSRTSGDRLPYEQYF. CDR3 in DNA: TGTGCCAGCAGCCGGACTAGCGGGGATAGACTACCCTACGAGCAGTACTTC.

This rearrangement joins TRBV5-1 to TRBJ2-4; 13 bases agree with TRBD2. The CDR3 length is 16 residues. With 2 bases clipped from V and 7 bases from J, the junction kept 6 bases outside the gene matches. Germline CDR1 and CDR2: SGHRS and YFSETQ. The CDR3 DNA sequence: TGCGCCAGCAGCTTCCCCCTGACTAGCGGGAGGAACATTCAGTACTTC. Its protein product is CASSFPLTSGRNIQYF.

This clonotype was seen a handful of times. The chain carries TRBV12-3 or TRBV12-4 and TRBJ1-1, with a possible D match to TRBD1 (6 bases). Trimming pared 5 bases from V and 4 bases from J, leaving 17 bases between. The CDR3 has 15 amino acids. CDR3 sequence: CASSLRGGAGTEAFF. The CDR3 nucleotides are TGTGCCAGCAGTCTACGGGGGGGGGCGGGCACTGAAGCTTTCTTT.

This rearrangement joins TRBV7-8 to TRBJ2-5; TRBD2 aligns across 11 bases. The CDR3 extends over 16 amino acids. Germline CDR1 reads SGHVS; CDR2 reads FQNEAQ. V lost 3 bases, J lost 5 bases, and 8 bases stayed unmatched. CDR3 DNA: TGTGCCAGCAGCTTGGGAAGACTAGCGGGAAAGGAGACCCAGTACTTC. As protein: CASSLGRLAGKETQYF.

V gene TRBV14 combines with J gene TRBJ2-2; 8 bases are shared with TRBD1. Germline V gene lookup returns CDR1 SGHDN and CDR2 FVKESK. Trimming at V came to 2 bases and at J to 5 bases, leaving 4 bases not matched to a gene. The CDR3 is 15 residues long. In DNA, the CDR3 is TGTGCCAGCAGCCAAACAGGGGGATTAACCGGGGAGCTGTTTTTT. Protein: CASSQTGGLTGELFF. Filled out from reference TRBV14 and TRBJ2-2, the complete variable domain reads EAGVTQFPSHSVIEKGQTVTLRCDPISGHDNLYWYRRVMGKEIKFLLHFVKESKQDESGMPNNRFLAERTGGTYSTLKVQPAELEDSGVYFCASSQTGGLTGELFFGEGSRLTVL.

This clonotype was seen more than once but under ten times. The V and J genes are TRBV9 and TRBJ2-5; TRBD1 agrees at 8 bases. Germline V gene sequence: CDR1 SGDLS, CDR2 YYNGEE. This CDR3 has 16 amino acids. V gave up 0 bases and J gave up 5 bases; unmatched junction bases: 9. The CDR3 protein is CASSVVSQGAGETQYF. The CDR3 nucleotides read TGTGCCAGCAGCGTAGTTTCGCAGGGGGCGGGGGAGACCCAGTACTTC.

Notes on this clonotype: One junction end does not reproduce the germline sequence, and a read error may be involved. The genes are TRBV24-1 and TRBJ2-1; TRBD2 matches at 9 bases. The CDR3 runs 13 residues. Germline-derived CDR1 and CDR2 are KGHDR and SFDVKD. The CDR3 DNA is TGTGCCACCAGTGATGGCGGGCGGGAGGGCCCGAGTTTC. It yields the protein CATSDGGREGPSF.

The chain couples TRBV7-9 to TRBJ2-1, with 11 bases matching TRBD2. The CDR3 has 15 residues. V lost 7 bases, J lost 11 bases, and 13 bases stayed unmatched. Germline-derived CDR1 and CDR2 are SEHNR and FQNEAQ (reference sequence). The CDR3 DNA reads as TGTGCCAGCACACCAGGTGGACTAGCGGGTATCAAGCAGTTCTTC. It encodes CASTPGGLAGIKQFF.

The chain carries TRBV24-1 and TRBJ1-2, with 7 bases aligning to TRBD1. CDR1 is KGHDR, CDR2 SFDVKD, per germline. Losses at the gene ends were 5 bases for V and 2 bases for J; bases not matched to a gene: 7. This CDR3 has 15 amino acids. In DNA, the CDR3 is TGTGCCACCAGTGGTAGACAGGGATCGAACTATGGCTACACCTTC. Its translation: CATSGRQGSNYGYTF.

V usage is TRBV6-5 and J usage is TRBJ1-1, with D perhaps TRBD1 (6 bases). Germline CDR1 reads MNHEY; CDR2 reads SVGAGI. The CDR3 spans 14 residues. The V end lost 6 bases, the J end lost 1 base, and 12 bases lay between the germline ends. The CDR3 bases are TGTGCCAGCAGCCCAAAGGGGGGGAACACTGAAGCTTTCTTT. Amino acid sequence: CASSPKGGNTEAFF.

This clonotype has more than one count but fewer than ten. The rearrangement joins TRBV9 to TRBJ2-7, with TRBD1 identical over 8 bases. Unmatched junction bases numbered 8, after V lost 2 bases and J lost 1 base. The CDR3 totals 16 residues. Germline-derived CDR1 and CDR2 are SGDLS and YYNGEE. The CDR3 here is CASSVEGTGSSYEQYF. The DNA of the CDR3 is TGTGCCAGCAGCGTGGAAGGGACAGGATCTTCCTACGAGCAGTACTTC.

The rearrangement uses TRBV20-1 and TRBJ1-3; weak D call: TRBD1 (6 bases). Trimming removed 3 bases from V and 2 bases from J, with 11 bases in between. CDR1 is DFQATT, CDR2 SNEGSKA, per germline (reference sequence). CDR3 length equals 14 residues. CDR3 loop: CSASGAGAGNTIYF. The CDR3, as DNA: TGCAGTGCTAGTGGGGCAGGGGCTGGAAACACCATATATTTT.

This clonotype has just one count. This chain links TRBV5-4 with TRBJ2-6; no clear D. CDR1 and CDR2 from the germline V gene are SGHNT and YYREEE (reference sequence). The CDR3 covers 16 residues. V dropped 2 bases and J dropped 0 bases, with 9 bases sitting between them. The CDR3 nucleotides are TGTGCCAGCAGCTTTTTGACGGCCTCTGGGGCCAACGTCCTGACTTTC. It encodes CASSFLTASGANVLTF.

In its sample, this clonotype was seen a few times. V and J are TRBV24-1 and TRBJ2-5; 7 nucleotides line up with TRBD1. The J segment lost 4 bases and the V segment lost 9 bases, leaving 7 bases of the junction unmatched. The CDR3 sequence is 13 residues long. Germline CDR1 reads KGHDR; CDR2 reads SFDVKD. CDR3 residues: CATAGTEGETQYF. CDR3 nucleotide sequence: TGTGCCACCGCCGGGACAGAGGGAGAGACCCAGTACTTC.

V gene TRBV12-3 or TRBV12-4 combines with J gene TRBJ2-1; no reliable D call. The CDR3 contains 13 residues. Trimming shortened V by 3 bases and J by 3 bases, and 6 bases separated the two germline ends. The CDR3 reads CASSFISYNEQFF. The DNA of the CDR3 is TGTGCCAGCAGTTTTATTAGCTACAATGAGCAGTTCTTC.

This clonotype was observed a few times. The genes are TRBV29-1 and TRBJ1-1; 8 bases are shared with TRBD1. V trimming: 1 base; J trimming: 1 base; junction bases outside the gene matches: 8. CDR3 length: 16 amino acids. The germline gives CDR1 SQVTM, CDR2 ANQGSEA. The CDR3 loop is CSVEGDLDRGNTEAFF. In DNA, the CDR3 is TGCAGCGTTGAAGGCGACCTAGACAGGGGGAACACTGAAGCTTTCTTT.

This clonotype has more than one count but fewer than ten. The chain uses TRBV27 and TRBJ2-7; TRBD2 matches 12 bases. Germline CDR1 is MNHEY and CDR2 is SMNVEV (reference sequence). Trimming removed 6 bases from V and 4 bases from J; junction bases left unmatched: 4. The CDR3 totals 14 residues. CDR3 nucleotides: TGTGCCAGCAGCACGACTAGCGGGAGTTACGAGCAGTACTTC. This gives the protein CASSTTSGSYEQYF.

The chain joins TRBV9 to TRBJ1-3; D perhaps matches TRBD1 (6 bases). Germline values: CDR1 SGDLS, CDR2 YYNGEE. V was trimmed by 2 bases and J by 0 bases, leaving 21 bases between them. The CDR3 sequence is 19 residues long. The CDR3 region is CASSVRGSLGANSGNTIYF. The CDR3 bases are TGTGCCAGCAGCGTCCGAGGGAGCTTGGGGGCAAACTCTGGAAACACCATATATTTT.

This clonotype has a handful of counts. This CDR3 is CSAREGQGNSGANVLTF. CDR3 coding DNA: TGCAGTGCTAGAGAGGGACAGGGAAACTCTGGGGCCAACGTCCTGACTTTC. The chain recombines TRBV20-1 with TRBJ2-6, with 9 bases matching TRBD1. Germline CDR1 and CDR2: DFQATT and SNEGSKA (reference sequence). Germline trimming cut 0 bases from V and 0 bases from J; bases unmatched to any gene: 3. The CDR3 runs 17 residues.

V is TRBV4-3 and J is TRBJ2-1; D is tentatively TRBD1 or TRBD2 (5 bases each). The CDR3 is 15 amino acids. V dropped 0 bases and J dropped 5 bases, with 11 bases sitting between them. Per the germline V gene, CDR1 is LGHNA and CDR2 is YSLEER. The CDR3 DNA reads TGCGCCAGCAGCCAAGAGGGGGACCTACACAATGAGCAGTTCTTC. Translating it yields CASSQEGDLHNEQFF.